This TCR beta chain is from a study of regulatory T cells in long-lasting Graves disease. The time point was: newly diagnosed GD, antithyroid drugs for less than 3 months. Extracted PBMC RNA gave rise to the TCR library. It was by American Thyroid Association guidelines that Graves' disease was diagnosed. Study-level points and caveats: Persistent Graves' cases showed lower TCR diversity than newly diagnosed cases.

Researchers made TCR beta libraries by using iRepertoire HTBI primers and running Arm-PCR on CDR3 regions. As handled by the study authors: Across samples, 62 TRBV and 14 TRBJ segments were found. TCRdb recomputed calls from the multiplex PCR reads with MiXCR, one row per CDR3 protein. These V and J calls are TCRdb output, not the study's own analysis. Among approximately 350,000 distinct CDR3 sequences, 16% were seen once, and the ten largest hold around 27%. Trimming removed 4 bases from V and 4 bases from J; junction bases left unmatched: 4. CDR1 SGHNT and CDR2 YYREEE come from the germline V gene (reference sequence). This CDR3 spans 14 amino acids. This clonotype was picked up many times. What it binds is unknown. This sample also belongs to another study, concerning T cells in Graves' hyperthyroidism and ophthalmopathy. That report notes: The TCR CDR3 first-round RT-PCR relied on the HTBI primer set.

This clonotype originated in a man between 35 and 55 years old with Graves disease. This chain uses TRBV5-4 with TRBJ1-4; 7 bases agree with TRBD1. This sample comprised peripheral blood mononuclear cells (PBMCs), obtained at new diagnosis, from a patient treated with antithyroid drugs. CDR3 amino acids: CASSPGTDNEKLFF. DNA of the CDR3: TGTGCCAGCAGCCCCGGGACAGATAATGAAAAACTGTTTTTT. Full variable domain (outside the CDR3, taken from reference TRBV5-4 and TRBJ1-4): ETGVTQSPTHLIKTRGQQVTLRCSSQSGHNTVSWYQQALGQGPQFIFQYYREEENGRGNFPPRFSGLQFPNYSSELNVNALELDDSALYLCASSPGTDNEKLFFGSGTQLSVL.